The source of this T cell receptor beta chain is a study of T-cell reconstitution after alpha-beta-depleted transplantation in children. Trimming took off 4 bases at V and 0 bases at J, with 13 bases between the two ends. Germline V CDR1 and CDR2: SGHNT, YYREEE (reference sequence). The CDR3 loop spans 16 amino acids. TCRbeta library preparation incorporated unique molecular identifiers. MiXCR, run by TCRdb on the PCR reads, gives a single entry per CDR3 protein. The data hold hundreds of thousands of distinct CDR3 sequences, with approximately 32% observed a single time. This clonotype was found a few times.

Sample: PBMCs from the stem cell graft donor, taken from the stem cell graft. The rearrangement uses TRBV5-4 and TRBJ2-2; either TRBD1 or TRBD2 may supply D (5 bases each). This clonotype was obtained from a human donor who donated a stem cell graft to a child with aplastic anemia. The DNA of the CDR3 is TGTGCCAGCAGCGCCCCAGGGAGCGCGAACACCGGGGAGCTGTTTTTT. This gives the protein CASSAPGSANTGELFF.